A selection of T cell receptor beta chains follows, all from one sample in a study of cytomegalovirus exposure and HLA in healthy donors. Produced via immunoSEQ multiplex PCR; TCRdb's table is partial and in-frame only. The sample has around 160,000 clones; 55% to 80% are singletons. Material for sequencing was PBMCs. These TCRs come from a young woman in good health and CMV-seropositive. Each CDR3 is given with its conserved first and last residue. A D gene is named only where the DNA matches it firmly. Clone size is stated in some rows and not others, as once, few, many or a class when expanded.

cdr3_length	v_call	j_call	d_call	clone_size	cdr3_aa	cdr3_nt
15	TRBV23-1	TRBJ2-7	TRBD1	.	CASSQSGQGSYEQYF	TGCGCCAGCAGTCAATCGGGACAGGGTTCCTACGAGCAGTACTTC
13	TRBV6-5	TRBJ1-1	.	.	CASSTNYYTEAFF	TGTGCCAGCAGTACGAACTATTACACTGAAGCTTTCTTT
18	TRBV4-3	TRBJ1-6	.	.	CASSQDGPAGGLNSPLHF	TGCGCCAGCAGCCAAGATGGACCGGCGGGGGGCCTTAATTCACCCCTCCACTTT
18	TRBV10-3	TRBJ1-1	TRBD1	.	CAISERGVEGAGGTEAFF	TGTGCCATCAGTGAGAGGGGGGTCGAGGGGGCCGGCGGCACTGAAGCTTTCTTT
14	TRBV7-9	TRBJ2-3	.	.	CASSLGVGADTQYF	TGTGCCAGCAGCTTAGGTGTGGGGGCGGATACGCAGTATTTT
13	TRBV10-3	TRBJ2-7	TRBD1	.	CAISWDRAYEQYF	TGTGCCATCAGCTGGGACAGAGCCTACGAGCAGTACTTC
14	TRBV6-6	TRBJ2-5	TRBD1	.	CASSTTDRDETQYF	TGTGCCAGCAGTACCACGGACAGGGACGAGACCCAGTACTTC
13	TRBV5-1	TRBJ2-7	.	once	CASSLASGPEQYF	TGCGCCAGCAGCTTAGCCTCAGGGCCCGAGCAGTACTTC
16	TRBV5-1	TRBJ1-2	TRBD1	.	CASSVGTGATSYGYTF	TGCGCCAGCAGCGTCGGAACAGGGGCGACGTCCTATGGCTACACCTTC
15	TRBV6-5	TRBJ1-2	.	.	CASSYRPFGDYGYTF	TGTGCCAGCAGTTATAGGCCTTTCGGGGACTATGGCTACACCTTC
11	TRBV5-6	TRBJ2-5	.	few	CASSREETQYF	TGTGCCAGCAGCCGAGAAGAGACCCAGTACTTC
15	TRBV15	TRBJ2-3	.	once	CATSRGAEYTDTQYF	TGTGCCACCAGCAGAGGAGCGGAGTATACAGATACGCAGTATTTT
13	TRBV7-2	TRBJ1-1	TRBD1	.	CATSGQLNTEAFF	TGTGCCACCTCGGGACAGCTAAACACTGAAGCTTTCTTT
12	TRBV7-9	TRBJ1-4	.	.	CASSFGGEKLFF	TGTGCCAGCAGCTTCGGTGGTGAAAAACTGTTTTTT
14	TRBV29-1	TRBJ2-2	.	.	CSVIQKANTGELFF	TGCAGCGTTATACAGAAAGCGAACACCGGGGAGCTGTTTTTT
14	TRBV7-8	TRBJ2-4	TRBD2	few	CASNGGGLGGIQYF	TGTGCCAGCAACGGGGGGGGACTAGGGGGCATTCAGTACTTC
13	TRBV7-9	TRBJ2-7	TRBD1	.	CASSLDSHRGQYF	TGTGCCAGCAGCTTAGATAGCCACAGGGGGCAGTACTTC
17	TRBV7-2	TRBJ2-3	TRBD2	few	CASSFLLAGGRSDTQYF	TGTGCCAGCAGCTTTCTACTAGCGGGGGGGCGGTCAGATACGCAGTATTTT
16	TRBV29-1	TRBJ2-3	.	once	CSVENSGGRGTDTQYF	TGCAGCGTTGAAAATTCAGGGGGGAGAGGCACAGATACGCAGTATTTT
13	TRBV30	TRBJ2-7	.	.	CAWSQGIRDEQYF	TGTGCCTGGAGTCAGGGAATCAGGGACGAGCAGTACTTC
15	TRBV9	TRBJ2-5	.	.	CASSVDGNKEETQYF	TGTGCCAGCAGCGTAGACGGGAACAAAGAAGAGACCCAGTACTTC
18	TRBV9	TRBJ2-2	TRBD2	.	CASSVALYLAGNTGELFF	TGTGCCAGCAGCGTAGCTCTGTACTTAGCGGGAAACACCGGGGAGCTGTTTTTT
12	TRBV10-2	TRBJ2-7	TRBD1	.	CASSRTGDEQYF	TGCGCCAGCAGTAGGACAGGGGACGAGCAGTACTTC
14	TRBV4-1	TRBJ2-3	.	few	CASSKIPTSDTQYF	TGCGCCAGCAGCAAGATACCTACTAGCGATACGCAGTATTTT
15	TRBV7-2	TRBJ2-3	TRBD2	.	CASSLFGGGTDTQYF	TGTGCCAGCAGCTTATTCGGCGGGGGGACAGATACGCAGTATTTT
13	TRBV11-1	TRBJ1-1	.	.	CASSPAPGIEAFF	TGTGCCAGCAGTCCCGCGCCTGGTATTGAAGCTTTCTTT
13	TRBV7-9	TRBJ1-2	.	.	CASSPATGLGYTF	TGTGCCAGCAGCCCAGCCACAGGGCTTGGCTACACCTTC
15	TRBV27	TRBJ2-7	.	.	CASSLLPGHLYEQYF	TGTGCCAGCAGTTTACTGCCTGGACACCTCTACGAGCAGTACTTC
16	TRBV5-4	TRBJ2-5	TRBD1	.	CASSEGGQGAGETQYF	TGTGCCAGCAGCGAAGGAGGGCAGGGGGCAGGAGAGACCCAGTACTTC
15	TRBV7-9	TRBJ1-1	.	.	CASSLVPDRGTEAFF	TGTGCCAGCAGCTTAGTCCCCGACAGAGGCACTGAAGCTTTCTTT
15	TRBV5-4	TRBJ2-7	TRBD2	.	CASSQGLAGAYEQYF	TGTGCCAGCAGCCAAGGACTAGCGGGGGCCTACGAGCAGTACTTC
12	TRBV2	TRBJ2-7	.	.	CANTRVSYEQYF	TGTGCCAACACACGGGTTTCCTACGAGCAGTACTTC
14	TRBV5-1	TRBJ2-5	.	.	CASSLQGDQETQYF	TGCGCCAGCAGCTTACAGGGTGACCAAGAGACCCAGTACTTC
13	TRBV27	TRBJ1-1	TRBD1	.	CASSSGGPTEAFF	TGTGCCAGCAGTTCAGGGGGCCCTACTGAAGCTTTCTTT
14	TRBV13	TRBJ2-7	TRBD2	.	CASSSPGTSVEQYF	TGTGCCAGCAGTTCGCCCGGGACTAGCGTCGAGCAGTACTTC
14	TRBV28	TRBJ1-4	.	.	CASHSRATNEKLFF	TGTGCCAGTCACAGCCGAGCAACTAATGAAAAACTGTTTTTT
14	TRBV2	TRBJ1-2	TRBD1	few	CASSSRGTNYGYTF	TGTGCCAGCAGTTCCAGGGGGACTAACTATGGCTACACCTTC
13	TRBV2	TRBJ2-2	.	.	CASSTGFTGELFF	TGTGCCAGCAGCACGGGTTTCACCGGGGAGCTGTTTTTT
18	TRBV4-1	TRBJ1-5	.	.	CASSQDPPMRRENQPQHF	TGCGCAAGCAGCCAAGACCCGCCTATGAGAAGGGAGAACCAGCCCCAGCATTTT
16	TRBV28	TRBJ1-2	.	.	CASTAGSLLASYGYTF	TGTGCCAGCACCGCTGGGAGCCTCCTCGCTAGCTATGGCTACACCTTC